Below, 31 T cell receptor beta chains from the same sample are listed, as sequenced in a study of T cells after yellow fever vaccination. One entry per CDR3 protein, called by TCRdb with MiXCR from the 5' RACE reads. The profile shows 200,000 to 300,000 distinct CDR3 sequences, roughly 3.5% of them singletons. Sequenced material: PBMCs, taken 15 days after the yellow fever booster vaccination. These receptors came from a man aged 18 to 30 who received the YFV17D yellow fever vaccine.

Ten or more counts support this clonotype. This chain joins TRBV12-3 or TRBV12-4 and TRBJ1-3, with 7 bases matching TRBD1. The CDR3 has 16 residues. The trim removed 1 base at V and 2 bases at J, leaving 5 bases unmatched. CDR3 sequence (DNA): TGTGCCAGCAGTTTAGTTCAGGGGGTGACTGGAAACACCATATATTTT. Translated: CASSLVQGVTGNTIYF.

This clonotype was recorded many times. The V gene is TRBV6-1, the J gene TRBJ2-1, with 8 bases identical to TRBD2. CDR3 length: 16 residues. V was pared by 0 bases and J by 4 bases, with 5 bases of the junction left unmatched. Germline V lookup: CDR1 MNHNS, CDR2 SASEGT. The CDR3 is CASSEAFSGKYNEQFF. The DNA of the CDR3 is TGTGCCAGCAGTGAAGCTTTTAGCGGGAAATACAATGAGCAGTTCTTC.

The chain employs TRBV4-2 and TRBJ2-1; D remains ambiguous. The CDR3 runs to 11 residues. With 2 bases removed from V and 16 bases from J, the gap between germline ends came to 12 bases. Germline lookup yields CDR1 LGHNA and CDR2 YNFKEQ. CDR3 bases: TGTGCCAGCAGCCAACAACCCCTTTTTTTCTTC. Translation: CASSQQPLFFF.

This clonotype was seen repeatedly, ten times or more. The rearrangement uses TRBV7-2 and TRBJ2-5, with 7 bases matching TRBD1. This CDR3 is built from 16 residues. Germline V gives CDR1 SGHTA, CDR2 FQGNSA. Losses at the gene ends were 4 bases for V and 2 bases for J; bases not matched to a gene: 10. The CDR3 sequence is CASSSLGGQIQETQYF. CDR3 bases: TGTGCCAGCAGCTCCCTAGGGGGACAGATACAAGAGACCCAGTACTTC.

The table lists this clonotype with many counts. V usage is TRBV15 and J usage is TRBJ2-4; TRBD2 is a possible D gene (5 bases). Trimming took off 5 bases at V and 7 bases at J, with 18 bases between the two ends. Germline V gene sequence: CDR1 LNHNV, CDR2 YYDKDF (reference sequence). This CDR3 has 15 residues. The CDR3 loop is CATSLTPEDGNIQYF. The CDR3 region has the DNA TGTGCCACCAGCCTAACCCCGGAGGATGGGAACATTCAGTACTTC.

This clonotype has a count of ten or more. The chain uses TRBV10-3 and TRBJ2-3, with D possibly matching TRBD2 (6 bases). Germline values: CDR1 ENHRY, CDR2 SYGVKD. This CDR3 spans 15 amino acids. Trimming took off 5 bases at V and 2 bases at J, with 14 bases between the two ends. CDR3 amino acids: CAISPISGVTDTQYF. The CDR3 coding sequence is TGTGCCATCAGTCCTATATCGGGGGTCACAGATACGCAGTATTTT.

This clonotype was recorded at least ten times. The chain uses TRBV20-1 and TRBJ1-1; tentative D call: TRBD1 (5 bases). Germline V gene data show CDR1 as DFQATT and CDR2 as SNEGSKA (reference sequence). The CDR3 contains 14 residues. Between the trimmed V and J ends, which lost 4 bases and 4 bases, there was a span of 16 bases. CDR3: CSAILGGIGTEAFF. The CDR3 nucleotides are TGCAGTGCTATCTTGGGGGGTATCGGCACTGAAGCTTTCTTT.

This clonotype was seen ten or more times. This chain joins TRBV20-1 and TRBJ2-5, with D unclear. V lost 0 bases, J lost 0 bases, and 8 bases lay in between. Germline V CDR1 and CDR2: DFQATT, SNEGSKA (reference sequence). The CDR3 runs 14 residues. The CDR3 loop is CSAREGLHQETQYF. The CDR3 nucleotides are TGCAGTGCTAGAGAGGGTCTCCACCAAGAGACCCAGTACTTC.

This clonotype was recorded many times. The rearrangement links TRBV25-1 to TRBJ2-5, with TRBD1 matching over 7 bases. CDR3 size: 15 residues. CDR1 and CDR2 (germline): MGHDK, SYGVNS. V was pared by 1 base and J by 4 bases, with 6 bases of the junction left unmatched. The CDR3 sequence is CASSESYSGGETQYF. The CDR3 DNA follows: TGTGCCAGCAGTGAATCTTACTCAGGGGGAGAGACCCAGTACTTC.

There are many counts of this clonotype. The germline gene is not matched at one end of the junction; a read error may be the cause. This sequence joins TRBV28 and TRBJ2-2; TRBD2 matches at 9 bases. CDR3 length: 17 residues. Germline V CDR1 and CDR2: MDHEN, SYDVKM. The CDR3 nucleotides read TGTGCCAGCAGTCGCTCCGTATTAGCGGGGGACACCAGGGAGCTGTTTTTT. As protein: CASSRSVLAGDTRELFF.

This clonotype was counted at least ten times. The gene calls are TRBV5-1 and TRBJ2-5; possibly TRBD1 or TRBD2 for D (5 bases each). The CDR3 totals 16 residues. The germline V gene encodes CDR1 SGHRS and CDR2 YFSETQ. V was clipped by 0 bases and J by 4 bases, with 16 bases between them. CDR3 DNA: TGCGCCAGCAGCTTGGGGGGAGCAGGGAATGGAGAGACCCAGTACTTC. This encodes CASSLGGAGNGETQYF. The variable domain in full, completed from reference TRBV5-1 and TRBJ2-5, reads KAGVTQTPRYLIKTRGQQVTLSCSPISGHRSVSWYQQTPGQGLQFLFEYFSETQRNKGNFPGRFSGRQFSNSRSEMNVSTLELGDSALYLCASSLGGAGNGETQYFGPGTRLLVL.

The J gene is TRBJ2-3, the V gene TRBV5-6; D is unresolved. This CDR3 region has 13 residues. Germline loops: CDR1 SGHDT, CDR2 YYEEEE. Deletions cut 0 bases from V and 5 bases from J, with 7 bases between. CDR3 DNA sequence: TGTGCCAGCAGCTTGGCCCCGGGAGATACGCAGTATTTT. Translated: CASSLAPGDTQYF.

In this sample, this clonotype turned up many times. The chain couples TRBV29-1 to TRBJ2-5; 11 positions agree with TRBD2. CDR3 size: 14 residues. V lost 4 bases to trimming and J lost 4 bases; unmatched junction nucleotides: 5. In germline, CDR1 is SQVTM, CDR2 ANQGSEA. CDR3 sequence (DNA): TGCAGCGTTGTAAGAGGGACTAGCGGAGAGACCCAGTACTTC. It encodes CSVVRGTSGETQYF.

This clonotype was seen at least ten times. V and J are TRBV29-1 and TRBJ2-5, with no clear D. Trimming pared 2 bases from V and 5 bases from J, leaving 18 bases between. CDR3 length equals 15 residues. CDR1 and CDR2 (germline): SQVTM, ANQGSEA. This chain's CDR3 is CSVEIRRVQGETQYF. DNA of the CDR3: TGCAGCGTTGAAATCCGTAGGGTACAAGGGGAGACCCAGTACTTC.

The sample holds many counts of this clonotype. The chain employs TRBV7-9 and TRBJ1-1; maybe TRBD1 (5 bases). Trimming shortened V by 1 base and J by 11 bases, and 11 bases separated the two germline ends. The CDR3 loop spans 12 amino acids. Germline V lookup: CDR1 SEHNR, CDR2 FQNEAQ (reference sequence). CDR3 coding DNA: TGTGCCAGCAGCTTAGATGGCAGGGTCGCTTTCTTT. It yields the protein CASSLDGRVAFF.

This clonotype was seen repeatedly, ten times or more. This chain links TRBV29-1 with TRBJ2-1; perhaps TRBD1 as D (7 bases). From germline, CDR1 is SQVTM and CDR2 ANQGSEA. Trimming removed 7 bases at V and 9 bases at J, with 16 bases between. The CDR3 totals 12 residues. The chain's CDR3 is CSALNRGGEQFF. The CDR3 bases are TGCAGCGCCCTGAACAGGGGAGGTGAGCAGTTCTTC.

This clonotype was observed at least ten times. The J gene is TRBJ1-2, the V gene TRBV5-6; D unclear. Germline CDR1 reads SGHDT; CDR2 reads YYEEEE. The germline V and J ends were trimmed by 3 bases and 4 bases, with 13 bases remaining between them. This CDR3 region has 14 residues. This CDR3 reads CASSYEEELYGYTF. CDR3 nucleotide sequence: TGTGCCAGCAGCTATGAGGAGGAGCTCTATGGCTACACCTTC.

This clonotype was detected ten times or more. This CDR3 reads CASSLTTGELFF. CDR3 DNA sequence: TGCGCCAGCAGCCTAACCACCGGGGAGCTGTTTTTT. This sequence joins TRBV5-1 and TRBJ2-2; D is undetermined. Germline CDR1 is SGHRS and CDR2 is YFSETQ. The CDR3 totals 12 residues. The V and J ends lost 4 bases and 4 bases respectively, with 5 bases between them. The whole variable domain, filled in from reference TRBV5-1 and TRBJ2-2, reads KAGVTQTPRYLIKTRGQQVTLSCSPISGHRSVSWYQQTPGQGLQFLFEYFSETQRNKGNFPGRFSGRQFSNSRSEMNVSTLELGDSALYLCASSLTTGELFFGEGSRLTVL.

This clonotype was detected many times. The V and J genes are TRBV28 and TRBJ2-5, with 7 bases fitting TRBD1. The CDR3 has 15 residues. The V segment lost 1 base and the J segment 1 base; nucleotides outside the gene matches: 3. CDR1 is MDHEN, CDR2 SYDVKM, per germline. CDR3 bases: TGTGCCAGCAGTTTATTGGGACAGTCCCAAGAGACCCAGTACTTC. It yields the protein CASSLLGQSQETQYF.

The chain recombines TRBV14 with TRBJ2-3, with D unclear. CDR3 size: 16 residues. Germline CDR1 is SGHDN and CDR2 is FVKESK. Between the trimmed V and J ends, which lost 1 base and 1 base, there was a span of 12 bases. The CDR3 DNA follows: TGTGCCAGCAGCCAAGGTGTGGGCTTGCGCACAGATACGCAGTATTTT. Translating it yields CASSQGVGLRTDTQYF.

The table lists this clonotype with many counts. The rearrangement links TRBV3-1 to TRBJ2-5, with D hard to call. The CDR3 extends over 15 amino acids. Deletions cut 1 base from V and 5 bases from J, with 14 bases between. CDR1 and CDR2 (germline): LGHDT, YNNKEL (reference sequence). In DNA form, the CDR3 reads TGTGCCAGCAGCCAAGGGAAAAGTAACCGGGAGACCCAGTACTTC. This codes for CASSQGKSNRETQYF.

This clonotype has at least ten counts. V usage is TRBV7-9 and J usage is TRBJ2-1; D is possibly TRBD2 (6 bases). Germline V gives CDR1 SEHNR, CDR2 FQNEAQ (reference sequence). Trimming stripped 6 bases from V and 3 bases from J, with 9 bases between. The CDR3 has 13 amino acids. Written as DNA, the CDR3 is TGTGCCAGCAGTTGGCGGGGCTACAATGAGCAGTTCTTC. It yields the protein CASSWRGYNEQFF.

This clonotype was found many times. This chain joins TRBV5-6 and TRBJ2-5, with 12 bases aligning to TRBD1. The CDR3 sequence is 19 residues long. V shed 2 bases and J 5 bases; nucleotides not matched to a gene: 16. Looked up from germline, CDR1 is SGHDT and CDR2 is YYEEEE. This CDR3 reads CASSFDFAGQGAAGETQYF. Here the CDR3 DNA reads TGTGCCAGCAGCTTCGATTTCGCGGGACAGGGGGCGGCGGGGGAGACCCAGTACTTC.

This clonotype was counted many times. This chain connects TRBV7-9 to TRBJ1-2; D ambiguous. V gave up 5 bases and J gave up 0 bases, with 7 bases separating them. The germline CDR1 and CDR2 sequences are SEHNR and FQNEAQ (reference sequence). The length of the CDR3 is 13 residues. The CDR3 DNA reads TGTGCCAGCAGCACAGAAGCTAACTATGGCTACACCTTC. Protein: CASSTEANYGYTF.

This clonotype was seen many times. CDR3: CASSFTSGTDTQYF. CDR3 DNA: TGTGCCAGCAGCTTTACTAGCGGCACAGATACGCAGTATTTT. The J gene is TRBJ2-3, the V gene TRBV7-2; 7 bases are shared with TRBD2. Germline CDR1 is SGHTA and CDR2 is FQGNSA. The CDR3 is 14 amino acids. The ends lost 3 bases at V and 1 base at J; junction bases unmatched: 1.

The chain employs TRBV7-2 and TRBJ2-7; D tentatively reads TRBD1 or TRBD2 (5 bases each). Germline CDR1 is SGHTA and CDR2 is FQGNSA. This CDR3 has 17 residues. Trimming removed 2 bases from V and 3 bases from J, with 20 bases in between. CDR3 amino acids: CASSLLPRTDGGYEQYF. CDR3 sequence (DNA): TGTGCCAGCAGCTTATTACCCCGGACGGATGGGGGCTACGAGCAGTACTTC.

This clonotype was seen at least ten times. The chain recombines TRBV21-1 with TRBJ1-6; whether TRBD1, the table's D call, matches the DNA was not checked. TRBV21-1 is termed a pseudogene. This CDR3 comprises 18 residues. The CDR3: CASSKVLSRGRANSPLHF. CDR3 coding DNA: TGTGCCAGCAGCAAAGTTTTGAGCAGGGGGAGAGCAAATTCACCCCTCCACTTT.

This clonotype was recorded at least ten times. The rearrangement joins TRBV5-1 to TRBJ2-7; D is perhaps TRBD2 (6 bases). In germline, CDR1 is SGHRS, CDR2 YFSETQ. V dropped 1 base and J dropped 2 bases, with 13 bases sitting between them. This CDR3 has 15 amino acids. The CDR3 region is CASSLFIGGTYEQYF. The DNA of the CDR3 is TGCGCCAGCAGCTTGTTTATAGGCGGGACCTACGAGCAGTACTTC.

This clonotype was observed many times. V is TRBV6-2 or TRBV6-3 and J is TRBJ2-7; possibly TRBD2 for D (5 bases). Germline CDR1 reads MNHEY; CDR2 reads SVGEGT. This CDR3 is built from 11 residues. V was shortened by 6 bases and J by 2 bases, with 5 bases between the two germline ends. DNA for the CDR3: TGTGCCAGCAGGCGGGCCTACGAGCAGTACTTC. Translation gives CASRRAYEQYF.

This clonotype was seen repeatedly, ten times or more. The chain carries TRBV16 and TRBJ2-1; 8 bases agree with TRBD2. Germline-derived CDR1 and CDR2 are KGHSY and FQNENV. V gave up 2 bases and J gave up 6 bases; unmatched junction bases: 3. There are 14 residues in the CDR3. The CDR3 here is CASSQTSGSNEQFF. Written as DNA, the CDR3 is TGTGCCAGCAGCCAAACAAGCGGGAGCAATGAGCAGTTCTTC.

This clonotype has a count of ten or more. The chain recombines TRBV20-1 with TRBJ2-5; D assignment may be TRBD1 or TRBD2 (5 bases each). CDR1 is DFQATT, CDR2 SNEGSKA, per germline (reference sequence). V lost 4 bases to trimming and J lost 4 bases, with 16 bases between them. The CDR3 consists of 14 residues. The CDR3, as DNA: TGCAGTGCTAAGGGGCTGTTGAGGGCAGAGACCCAGTACTTC. It encodes CSAKGLLRAETQYF.